This T cell receptor beta chain was documented in a study of cytotoxic CD8 clonotypes in ibrutinib-treated CLL. This CDR3 region has 14 residues. Losses at the gene ends were 6 bases for V and 6 bases for J; bases not matched to a gene: 7. CDR1 is SGHAT and CDR2 is FQDESV in the germline V gene (reference sequence). Profiled with immunoSEQ multiplex PCR; TCRdb holds only in-frame clones, not every one. The profile shows 35,000 to 45,000 clones, over 45% of them singletons. The V gene is TRBV11-1, the J gene TRBJ1-2, with 10 bases matching TRBD1. This specimen was PBMCs, taken before ibrutinib treatment. The receptor comes from a human donor with chronic lymphocytic leukemia. The CDR3, as DNA: TGTGCCAGCAGACAGGGACAGGGGAGTAATGGCTACACCTTC. Its translation: CASRQGQGSNGYTF. The full variable domain, completed using reference TRBV11-1 and TRBJ1-2, is EAEVAQSPRYKITEKSQAVAFWCDPISGHATLYWYRQILGQGPELLVQFQDESVVDDSQLPKDRFSAERLKGVDSTLKIQPAELGDSAMYLCASRQGQGSNGYTFGSGTRLTVV.